The entry below describes one T cell receptor (beta chain). In the original processing: Estimated nucleated cell counts came from reference gene primer amplification. The repertoire was sequenced with immunoSEQ multiplex PCR; TCRdb's copy has only in-frame clones and lacks some. V and J calls and clone size come straight from that table; D and trimming were deduced from the DNA. This table has more than 200,000 clones, roughly 87% appearing once. Cohorts were determined from participant-reported clinical history. These data come from a study of blood T cell repertoires in COVID-19. As for the study in general: The study counted Cohort 3 donors as recovered given two negative PCRs, clearance, or symptom resolution. Samples taken during acute and convalescent COVID-19 were collected in the United States, Italy and Spain.

Trimming removed 4 bases from V and 1 base from J, with 14 bases in between. Germline-derived CDR1 and CDR2 are SNHLY and FYNNEI. The length of the CDR3 is 15 residues. The receptor was isolated from a man aged 25 to 45 in a cohort exposed to, infected with or recovered from COVID-19 (not recorded which). Sequencing input: PBMCs or T cells enriched from blood (not recorded which). The chain couples TRBV2 to TRBJ2-7; possible D gene TRBD2, 5 bases. CDR3 nucleotides: TGTGCCAGCAGTGCACTAGATAGGACGTCCTACGAGCAGTACTTC. Translated: CASSALDRTSYEQYF.